The clone carrying this T cell receptor beta chain was seen many times. Its matching antigen is unknown. The data originate from a study of T cell repertoires in cytomegalovirus infection. Study-level background: From public TCR beta signatures came an indication of both CMV infection and matching HLA type.

Points from the study as a whole: Using cumulative public TCR beta family frequency, the authors identified those who carried CMV together with the relevant HLA. Predominance within the ex vivo response was attributable to HLA-C-restricted CMV-specific TCR beta clonotypes.

One entry per CDR3 protein results from TCRdb running MiXCR on the reads. The table lists tens of thousands of distinct CDR3 sequences, 22% of them singletons. Germline V gene sequence: CDR1 SGHTA, CDR2 FQGNSA. The ends were cut back, 7 bases at V and 0 bases at J, with 9 bases in the middle. The CDR3 covers 13 residues. The sequence was obtained from a human donor in good health (CMV status not recorded). Some clones in this sample may be carry-over from other donors' samples. Sequenced sample: PBMCs, sequenced either directly or after in vitro stimulation (not recorded which). The chain has TRBV7-2 and TRBJ1-1; no clear D. CDR3 amino acids: CASTSWLNTEAFF. In DNA form, the CDR3 reads TGTGCCAGCACCTCTTGGCTGAACACTGAAGCTTTCTTT.